The 3 T cell receptor beta chains below come from one sample, sequenced in a study of PD-L1 blockade in urothelial cancer. Profiling relied on immunoSEQ multiplex PCR, and the TCRdb table lists in-frame clones only, not all of them. The table has under 40,000 clones, around 87% seen once. The specimen was PBMCs, collected around atezolizumab (anti-PD-L1) treatment. The receptors stem from a man in his forties or fifties with urothelial cancer.

This rearrangement joins TRBV5-1 to TRBJ2-5; the match to TRBD1 covers 7 bases. Germline CDR1 SGHRS, CDR2 YFSETQ. The J segment lost 5 bases and the V segment lost 5 bases, leaving 3 bases of the junction unmatched. The CDR3 spans 12 residues. CDR3 sequence (DNA): TGCGCCAGCAGACAGGGGACGGAGACCCAGTACTTC. Protein product: CASRQGTETQYF.

V usage is TRBV27 and J usage is TRBJ1-2; 7 nucleotides line up with TRBD1. The trim removed 4 bases at V and 4 bases at J, leaving 15 bases unmatched. The V gene's germline CDR1 is MNHEY and CDR2 SMNVEV (reference sequence). The CDR3 spans 17 residues. CDR3 coding DNA: TGTGCCAGCAGTTCGTCCCGGGGCAGGGGGTCGAGCTATGGCTACACCTTC. This translates into CASSSSRGRGSSYGYTF.

The chain couples TRBV6-5 to TRBJ2-3, with D maybe TRBD1 (5 bases). The CDR3 has 13 residues. V was clipped by 4 bases and J by 4 bases, with 9 bases between them. Germline values: CDR1 MNHEY, CDR2 SVGAGI. Here the CDR3 reads CASSFFRADTQYF. CDR3 nucleotides: TGTGCCAGCAGTTTCTTCAGGGCAGATACGCAGTATTTT.